The present T cell receptor beta chain was sequenced within a study of cytomegalovirus exposure and HLA in healthy donors. Turning to this clone: Its specificity is unknown.

In the PCR, 60 Vbeta and 13 Jbeta primers were used. Per the authors' pipeline: Per a later analysis, the number of unique TCR beta chains was around 79 million, of which 9 million to 12 million were shared. Assay used: immunoSEQ multiplex PCR; TCRdb lists only in-frame clones, some missing. Clone size and the V and J calls come from that table; the DNA yielded D and trimming. Altogether under 200,000 clones are present, approximately 80% being singletons, with the ten largest covering approximately 6.5%. The length of the CDR3 is 14 residues. Germline CDR1 SGHRS, CDR2 YFSETQ. V gave up 4 bases and J gave up 1 base, with 8 bases separating them. Study outcomes and limitations: The listing of 150 or so TCR beta chains classed them as cytomegalovirus-associated. In a later analysis, roughly 17,000 TCR beta sequences were associated with HLA alleles at 0.05 false discovery rate. Specificity of three CMV-associated chains for CMV antigens was verified in vitro.

This TCR was recovered from a male donor in good health and CMV-seropositive. Sequences were obtained from PBMCs. This chain uses TRBV5-1 with TRBJ2-2, with D perhaps matching TRBD1 (6 bases). The CDR3: CASSPGENTGELFF. The CDR3 bases are TGCGCCAGCAGCCCAGGGGAGAACACCGGGGAGCTGTTTTTT.